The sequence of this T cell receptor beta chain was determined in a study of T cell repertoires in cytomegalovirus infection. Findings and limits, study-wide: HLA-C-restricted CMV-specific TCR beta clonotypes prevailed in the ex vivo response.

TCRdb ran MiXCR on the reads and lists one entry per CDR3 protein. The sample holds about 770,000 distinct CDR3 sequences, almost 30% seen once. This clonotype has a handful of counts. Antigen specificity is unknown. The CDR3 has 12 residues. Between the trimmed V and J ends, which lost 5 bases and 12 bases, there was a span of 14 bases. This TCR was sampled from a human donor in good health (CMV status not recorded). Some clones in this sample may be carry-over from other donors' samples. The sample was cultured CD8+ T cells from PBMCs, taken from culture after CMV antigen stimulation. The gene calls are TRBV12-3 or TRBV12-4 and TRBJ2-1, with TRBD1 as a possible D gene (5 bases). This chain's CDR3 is CASSTGEPWQFF. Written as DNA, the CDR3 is TGTGCCAGCAGTACAGGAGAACCTTGGCAGTTCTTC.